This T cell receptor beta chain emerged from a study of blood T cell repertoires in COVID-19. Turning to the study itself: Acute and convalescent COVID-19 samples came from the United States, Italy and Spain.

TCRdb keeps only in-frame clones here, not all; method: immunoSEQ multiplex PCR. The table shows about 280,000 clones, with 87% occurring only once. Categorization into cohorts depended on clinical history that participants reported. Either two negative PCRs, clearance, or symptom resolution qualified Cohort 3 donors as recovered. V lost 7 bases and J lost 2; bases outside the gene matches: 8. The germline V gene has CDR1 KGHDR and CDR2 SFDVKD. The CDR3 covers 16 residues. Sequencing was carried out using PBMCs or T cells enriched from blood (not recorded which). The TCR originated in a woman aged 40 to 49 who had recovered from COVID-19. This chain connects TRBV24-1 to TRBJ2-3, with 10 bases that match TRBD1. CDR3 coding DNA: TGTGCCACCAGAACCGGGACAGGGGATGTCACAGATACGCAGTATTTT. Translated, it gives CATRTGTGDVTDTQYF.